The table lists the clone carrying this TCR beta chain with many counts. The sample belongs to a study of T-cell memory formation after mild COVID-19. In TCRdb, the 5' RACE reads were re-called with MiXCR into one record per CDR3 protein. The sample yields under 40,000 distinct CDR3 sequences, 7% to 8% seen once. The germline V and J ends were trimmed by 5 bases and 4 bases, with 11 bases remaining between them. Germline V gene sequence: CDR1 LNHDA, CDR2 SQIVND (reference sequence). The CDR3 consists of 13 residues. Sequencing was carried out using PBMCs or a T cell subset sorted from them (not recorded which). The gene calls are TRBV19 and TRBJ1-1; D perhaps matches TRBD1 (5 bases). This clonotype was sampled from a man aged 18-30 years who had mild COVID-19 (a few samples of this study predate the infection). Cell type and time point are not known. CDR3 residues: CASSPQGPTEAFF. In DNA form, the CDR3 reads TGTGCCAGTAGTCCCCAGGGCCCCACTGAAGCTTTCTTT. The whole variable domain, filled in from reference TRBV19 and TRBJ1-1, reads DGGITQSPKYLFRKEGQNVTLSCEQNLNHDAMYWYRQDPGQGLRLIYYSQIVNDFQKGDIAEGYSVSREKKESFPLTVTSAQKNPTAFYLCASSPQGPTEAFFGQGTRLTVV.